The 7 T cell receptor beta chains below were found in one sample sequenced in a study of shared clonotypes between healthy human individuals. The assay was immunoSEQ multiplex PCR, and TCRdb's table has in-frame clones only and misses some. Counted here are 950,000 to 1,300,000 clones, about 74% occurring once; the ten biggest clones make up about 1.5%. The sample was memory CD4+ T cells sorted from blood. The subset denotes: CD45RA-negative fraction. The receptor set was obtained from a man aged 18 to 30 in good health.

The sample holds a few counts of this clone. At one end the junction does not follow the germline gene, possibly because of a read error. This chain links TRBV7-7 with TRBJ1-3; D is ambiguous. This CDR3 comprises 16 residues. Germline values: CDR1 SSHAT, CDR2 FNYEAQ (reference sequence). CDR3 loop: CASSLGPPGTGNTIYF. CDR3 DNA sequence: TGTGCTAGCAGCTTAGGTCCCCCCGGGACTGGAAACACCATATATTTT.

The genes are TRBV5-8 and TRBJ1-3; D possibly corresponds to TRBD1 (5 bases). The CDR3 contains 14 residues. Germline V lookup: CDR1 SGHTS, CDR2 YDEGEE. V shed 2 bases and J shed 2 bases, with 8 bases lying between them. In DNA, the CDR3 is TGTGCCAGCAGCTTTCGGGGGGCTGGAAACACCATATATTTT. As protein: CASSFRGAGNTIYF. Using reference TRBV5-8 and TRBJ1-3 for the parts outside the CDR3, the full variable domain is EAGVTQSPTHLIKTRGQQATLRCSPISGHTSVYWYQQALGLGLQFLLWYDEGEERNRGNFPPRFSGRQFPNYSSELNVNALELEDSALYLCASSFRGAGNTIYFGEGSWLTVV.

With respect to this clone: Within the sample, other DNA sequences also encode this same CDR3. CDR3 nucleotide sequence: TGTGCCAGCAGAATAAATAGCAATCAGCCCCAGCATTTT. Translated, it gives CASRINSNQPQHF. The genes are TRBV6-5 and TRBJ1-5; D remains unclear. Deletions cut 6 bases from V and 0 bases from J, with 6 bases between. Germline V gives CDR1 MNHEY, CDR2 SVGAGI. CDR3 length equals 13 residues.

V is TRBV18 and J is TRBJ2-7, with D possibly being TRBD2 (6 bases). CDR3 size: 15 residues. CDR1 is KGHSH and CDR2 is LQKENI in the germline V gene. Trimming stripped 3 bases from V and 1 base from J, with 13 bases between. The CDR3 region is CASSPPGLTSYEQYF. In DNA, the CDR3 is TGTGCCAGCTCACCTCCGGGACTGACTTCCTACGAGCAGTACTTC.

The chain joins TRBV5-1 to TRBJ1-3, with a possible D match to TRBD1 (5 bases). The CDR3 runs to 16 residues. The V end lost 3 bases, the J end lost 0 bases, and 13 bases lay between the germline ends. Germline V gene data show CDR1 as SGHRS and CDR2 as YFSETQ. The DNA of the CDR3 is TGCGCCAGCAGCTACTGGGGCCCGACCTCTGGAAACACCATATATTTT. Translating it yields CASSYWGPTSGNTIYF.

As concerns this clone: Being one base from a much bigger clone, this may be a read error. Other nucleotide sequences in the sample specify the same CDR3. The chain combines TRBV14 with TRBJ1-1; D might be TRBD1 (5 bases). Trimming shortened V by 1 base and J by 2 bases, and 5 bases separated the two germline ends. The CDR3 covers 13 residues. Germline loops: CDR1 SGHDN, CDR2 FVKESK. CDR3 in DNA: TGTGCCAGCAGCCAAGGGACAAACACTGAAGCTTTCTTT. Translated, it gives CASSQGTNTEAFF.

The chain combines TRBV5-1 with TRBJ2-7; 8 nucleotides agree with TRBD2. The CDR3 is 14 residues long. CDR1 and CDR2 from the germline V gene are SGHRS and YFSETQ. Trimming at V came to 4 bases and at J to 7 bases, leaving 10 bases not matched to a gene. The CDR3 here is CASSPPGGRREQYF. CDR3 DNA sequence: TGCGCCAGCAGCCCCCCGGGGGGGCGCCGGGAGCAGTACTTC.